The 19 T cell receptor beta chains below were found in one sample sequenced in a study of blood T cells in healthy people across ages. Then a second PCR, running about 6 to 12 cycles, was carried out with a sample-barcoded 5' primer and a J-beta primer mix. Via MiXCR, TCRdb re-called the 5' RACE reads, giving one row per CDR3 protein. The sample holds roughly 800,000 distinct CDR3 sequences, roughly 60% seen once. Material: blood. The origin of the receptors is a man in his thirties or forties in good health.

The chain is built from TRBV29-1 and TRBJ2-7, with D tentatively TRBD1 (6 bases). Trimming cost V 4 bases and J 4 bases, with 20 bases left between them. The CDR3 has 15 residues. CDR1 and CDR2 from the germline V gene are SQVTM and ANQGSEA. The CDR3 reads CSVGGGQGIGYEQYF. The CDR3 region has the DNA TGCAGCGTTGGAGGGGGTCAGGGTATCGGTTACGAGCAGTACTTC.

The chain has TRBV20-1 and TRBJ2-7, with D perhaps matching TRBD1 (6 bases). CDR1 is DFQATT, CDR2 SNEGSKA, per germline (reference sequence). V shed 6 bases and J shed 2 bases, with 17 bases lying between them. The CDR3 length is 14 residues. DNA for the CDR3: TGCAGTGCGTCTACCGGGACAAGGGCCTACGAGCAGTACTTC. Its protein product is CSASTGTRAYEQYF.

The chain couples TRBV15 to TRBJ2-1; TRBD2 aligns across 9 bases. The CDR3 spans 14 residues. Germline-derived CDR1 and CDR2 are LNHNV and YYDKDF (reference sequence). The V gene end was trimmed by 8 bases and the J gene end by 5 bases; junction bases not matched to a gene: 7. The CDR3 DNA is TGTGCCACCGCCCGACTAGCGGAGAACAATGAGCAGTTCTTC. Its translation: CATARLAENNEQFF.

This sequence joins TRBV28 and TRBJ1-2, with D perhaps matching TRBD1 (6 bases). Germline assignment: CDR1 MDHEN and CDR2 SYDVKM. The CDR3 spans 14 residues. V lost 6 bases and J lost 3, with 14 bases in between. Here the CDR3 DNA reads TGTGCCAGCAGCAACCCTCAGGGGTACTATGGCTACACCTTC. It specifies CASSNPQGYYGYTF.

The chain combines TRBV29-1 with TRBJ2-3, with D possibly called TRBD1 or TRBD2 (6 bases each). The CDR3 length is 16 residues. The V gene lost 3 bases and the J gene lost 6 bases, with 22 bases spanning the gap. Germline lookup yields CDR1 SQVTM and CDR2 ANQGSEA. The CDR3: CSVEGGMDSQPDTQYF. The DNA of the CDR3 is TGCAGCGTTGAGGGGGGAATGGACAGTCAACCCGATACGCAGTATTTT.

For this clonotype: Germline and junction disagree at one end, which may indicate a read error. The chain employs TRBV18 and TRBJ2-7; 10 positions agree with TRBD2. Germline V gene data show CDR1 as KGHSH and CDR2 as LQKENI. The CDR3 totals 19 residues. CDR3 protein: CASSPIRTSGATYYNEQYF. The DNA for the CDR3 is TGTGCCAGCTCACCAATCCGTACTAGCGGGGCTACCTATTACAATGAGCAATACTTC.

This chain connects TRBV12-3 or TRBV12-4 to TRBJ2-7; D is possibly TRBD2 (6 bases). The J call may be mistaken, given a closer DNA end match to TRBJ2-5. The CDR3 consists of 15 residues. The CDR3 loop reads CASSRSLGGRETQYF. The CDR3 DNA reads as TGTGCCAGCAGCCGTTCCTTGGGAGGCCGGGAGACCCAGTACTTC.

The chain is built from TRBV5-1 and TRBJ2-7; D gene unclear. In germline, CDR1 is SGHRS, CDR2 YFSETQ. CDR3 length: 13 residues. Deletions cut 4 bases from V and 3 bases from J, with 11 bases between. The CDR3 DNA is TGCGCCAGCAGCCCCGAAGGTGGCTACGAGCAGTACTTC. This translates into CASSPEGGYEQYF.

The chain carries TRBV7-2 and TRBJ2-3; 8 bases map to TRBD1. V shed 5 bases and J 7 bases; nucleotides not matched to a gene: 11. This CDR3 contains 15 residues. CDR1 is SGHTA and CDR2 is FQGNSA in the germline V gene. The CDR3 DNA reads as TGTGCCAGCAGCGCCGGGACAGGTGGGATTAATACGCAGTATTTT. It translates to CASSAGTGGINTQYF.

This clonotype came up a few times. The chain employs TRBV7-2 and TRBJ2-1; 8 bases fit TRBD1. Germline loops: CDR1 SGHTA, CDR2 FQGNSA. V lost 1 base and J lost 8; bases outside the gene matches: 7. This CDR3 region has 15 residues. The CDR3 region has the DNA TGTGCCAGCAGCTTAGTAGGACAGGGATCTGATGAGCAGTTCTTC. Protein product: CASSLVGQGSDEQFF.

CDR3 DNA sequence: TGCAGTGCCGACCGAACCGGACAGGGGAGATGGAGCACAGATACGCAGTATTTT. It yields the protein CSADRTGQGRWSTDTQYF. The rearrangement links TRBV20-1 to TRBJ2-3, with TRBD1 matching 9 bases. Germline lookup yields CDR1 DFQATT and CDR2 SNEGSKA (reference sequence). The CDR3 length is 18 residues. With V trimmed by 6 bases and J by 0 bases, 16 bases remained unmatched.

The chain has TRBV7-2 and TRBJ2-7, with D possibly being TRBD2 (6 bases). The CDR3 has 16 amino acids. V was cut by 1 base and J by 7 bases, with 20 bases left in between. The germline CDR1 and CDR2 sequences are SGHTA and FQGNSA. The CDR3 DNA is TGTGCCAGCAGCTTAGTTCCGGGAGCTGGGGGGAATGAGCAGTACTTC. Its translation is CASSLVPGAGGNEQYF. The full variable domain, completed using reference TRBV7-2 and TRBJ2-7, is GAGVSQSPSNKVTEKGKDVELRCDPISGHTALYWYRQSLGQGLEFLIYFQGNSAPDKSGLPSDRFSAERTGGSVSTLTIQRTQQEDSAVYLCASSLVPGAGGNEQYFGPGTRLTVT.

This clonotype was recorded a few times. The chain employs TRBV29-1 and TRBJ2-1; either TRBD1 or TRBD2 may fit D (5 bases each). Trimming took off 1 base at V and 2 bases at J, with 15 bases between the two ends. CDR3 length equals 16 residues. Germline V gene sequence: CDR1 SQVTM, CDR2 ANQGSEA. This CDR3 is CSVEGTPKGPYNEQFF. In nucleotides, the CDR3 is TGCAGCGTTGAAGGGACTCCGAAGGGGCCCTACAATGAGCAGTTCTTC.

Concerning this clonotype itself: The CDR3 does not end in the conserved phenylalanine or tryptophan, so this is likely a read error. The gene calls are TRBV10-1 and TRBJ2-3, with a possible D match to TRBD1 (5 bases). CDR3 length: 15 amino acids. CDR1 and CDR2 (germline): WNHNN, SYGVQD (reference sequence). V gave up 5 bases and J gave up 6 bases, with 18 bases separating them. CDR3 loop: CASSPRGAQGDTQYS. In nucleotides, the CDR3 is TGCGCCAGCAGTCCCCGTGGGGCCCAGGGTGATACGCAGTATTCT.

The rearrangement joins TRBV14 to TRBJ2-7, with a possible D match to TRBD2 (5 bases). This CDR3 spans 16 amino acids. V was shortened by 0 bases and J by 2 bases, with 14 bases between the two germline ends. The germline CDR1 and CDR2 sequences are SGHDN and FVKESK. DNA for the CDR3: TGTGCCAGCAGCCAAGACGCCGGAGGCTCTACCTACGAGCAGTACTTC. Amino acids: CASSQDAGGSTYEQYF.

This clonotype was observed once. The chain links TRBV20-1 to TRBJ1-2; no clear D gene. From germline, CDR1 is DFQATT and CDR2 SNEGSKA (reference sequence). Trimming shortened V by 0 bases and J by 4 bases, and 15 bases separated the two germline ends. This CDR3 is built from 15 residues. In DNA, the CDR3 is TGCAGTGCTAGAGATGGGGAACTCGGTCGCTATGGCTACACCTTC. It codes for CSARDGELGRYGYTF.

The chain uses TRBV29-1 and TRBJ1-2; 9 bases are a match to TRBD1. The V gene end was trimmed by 7 bases and the J gene end by 4 bases; junction bases not matched to a gene: 13. The CDR3 runs 15 residues. CDR1 and CDR2 (germline): SQVTM, ANQGSEA. CDR3 sequence (DNA): TGCAGCGCACAAACCGGGACAGGGAGTTTCTATGGCTACACCTTC. This sequence encodes CSAQTGTGSFYGYTF.

V gene TRBV9 combines with J gene TRBJ1-2; 9 nucleotides agree with TRBD1. CDR1 is SGDLS, CDR2 YYNGEE, per germline. CDR3 length: 15 residues. Unmatched junction bases numbered 6, after V lost 0 bases and J lost 6 bases. The CDR3 nucleotides are TGTGCCAGCAGCGTAGTCGAGGACAGGGGAAATGGCTACACCTTC. This sequence encodes CASSVVEDRGNGYTF.

The chain has TRBV7-9 and TRBJ2-3; 8 bases are shared with TRBD2. The V gene end was trimmed by 4 bases and the J gene end by 3 bases; junction bases not matched to a gene: 12. Germline V gives CDR1 SEHNR, CDR2 FQNEAQ (reference sequence). This CDR3 spans 17 amino acids. The CDR3 sequence: CASSSPRIAGTTDTQYF. Written as DNA, the CDR3 is TGTGCCAGCAGCTCCCCTCGGATAGCGGGAACGACAGATACGCAGTATTTT.